This T cell receptor (beta chain) is drawn from a study of shared clonotypes between healthy human individuals. Assay: immunoSEQ multiplex PCR; the TCRdb copy retains only in-frame clones and omits some. The sample consists of some 2,100,000 clones, roughly 91% of them appearing once. Naive CD8 cells were CD45RO-negative, positively selected for CCR7, excluding terminally differentiated effector memory CD45RA+ cells. Worth noting for this clone: The sample has other DNA sequences that encode this CDR3 too.

The sequence was collected from a man between 18 and 35 years old in good health. Some clones in this sample may be carry-over from other donors' samples. The sample taken for sequencing was naive CD8+ T cells from PBMCs.

The CDR3 bases are TGTGCCAGCAGCCGGACAGGGAGCAATCAGCCCCAGCATTTT. Translation: CASSRTGSNQPQHF. The V gene is TRBV7-8, the J gene TRBJ1-5; 8 bases are a match to TRBD1. Germline CDR1 is SGHVS and CDR2 is FQNEAQ. J lost 1 base, V lost 5 bases, and 1 base had no gene match. The CDR3 extends over 14 amino acids.